This T cell receptor beta chain comes out of a study of cytomegalovirus exposure and HLA in healthy donors. The study, taken as a whole, reports: Earlier analysis looked at TCR beta V segments, and most were productive about 90% or about 30% of the time. Rarity characterized most TCR sequences, yet some public TCRs appeared in many donors. Reportedly, cytomegalovirus status was diagnosed with high sensitivity and specificity.

Notes on this clone: Its antigen is unidentified.

The PCR was carried out with 60 Vbeta primers and 13 Jbeta primers. Data came from immunoSEQ multiplex PCR; TCRdb stores just in-frame clones and leaves some out. The data contain 200,000 to 250,000 clones, approximately 87% of them singletons. Unrecorded immune exposures were likely, despite nominal health at sampling. The V and J ends lost 4 bases and 1 base, in that order; junction bases with no gene match: 2. Germline V lookup: CDR1 SGDLS, CDR2 YYNGEE. The CDR3 covers 16 residues. Sequences were obtained from PBMCs. This clonotype was obtained from a human donor in good health. The chain has TRBV9 and TRBJ2-1; 13 bases are a match to TRBD2. Written as DNA, the CDR3 is TGTGCCAGCAGCAAGGGACTAGCGGGATCCTACAATGAGCAGTTCTTC. This translates into CASSKGLAGSYNEQFF. Complete variable domain (other parts from reference TRBV9 and TRBJ2-1): DSGVTQTPKHLITATGQRVTLRCSPRSGDLSVYWYQQSLDQGLQFLIQYYNGEERAKGNILERFSAQQFPDLHSELNLSSLELGDSALYFCASSKGLAGSYNEQFFGPGTRLTVL.